This section outlines one T cell receptor beta chain sequence together with its context. Its antigen is currently unknown. 13 Jbeta primers and 60 Vbeta primers were used for the PCR. The method was immunoSEQ multiplex PCR; TCRdb's version includes in-frame clones alone and lacks a portion of them. The repertoire holds roughly 100,000 clones, with about 74% as singletons. This sample was included in a study of cytomegalovirus exposure and HLA in healthy donors. Study observations and caveats: Cytomegalovirus status, reportedly, was diagnosed with high specificity and sensitivity by the classifier. Many donors carried some public TCRs, although rarity characterized most TCR sequences. It has been reported that TCR beta sequences accurately predicted the HLA-A and HLA-B alleles of most subjects. It was confirmed in vitro that a few of the CMV-associated chains were specific for CMV antigens.

Trimming removed 0 bases from V and 4 bases from J; junction bases left unmatched: 7. Germline V gives CDR1 SGDLS, CDR2 YYNGEE. The CDR3 totals 17 residues. The chain has TRBV9 and TRBJ2-5, with 12 bases identical to TRBD2. The specimen was PBMCs. This clonotype was sampled from a female donor in good health and CMV-seropositive. The CDR3 DNA is TGTGCCAGCAGCGTAGGAGCTAGCGGGAGGGCCGTAGAGACCCAGTACTTC. Translating it yields CASSVGASGRAVETQYF.